Below, 18 T cell receptor beta chains from the same sample are listed, as sequenced in a study of OX40 agonist ivuxolimab in advanced cancers. Some clones are missing from TCRdb's copy, which holds only in-frame ones; the method was immunoSEQ multiplex PCR. The sample has just under 100,000 clones, approximately 95% seen once; the top ten hold 0.15% to 0.2%. The sequenced sample was CD4+ or CD8+ T cells sorted from blood, obtained in a trial of the OX40 agonist ivuxolimab. These receptors were collected from an adult with an advanced solid tumor such as melanoma, head and neck, liver or kidney cancer.

A word on this clone: Relative to the germline gene, one junction end is altered; a read error may explain this. CDR3 residues: CASGQGDTDAFF. CDR3 DNA sequence: TGTGCCAGTGGACAGGGGGATACTGACGCTTTCTTT. V and J are TRBV2 and TRBJ1-1, with TRBD1 matching 10 bases. Germline CDR1 SNHLY, CDR2 FYNNEI. The CDR3 extends over 12 amino acids.

This chain uses TRBV29-1 with TRBJ1-2, with D possibly TRBD1 on 6 matching bases. This CDR3 is 11 amino acids long. From germline, CDR1 is SQVTM and CDR2 ANQGSEA. Trimming cost V 4 bases and J 10 bases, with 13 bases left between them. CDR3 bases: TGCAGCGTTGTCGATGGGACATTCTACACCTTC. Residues: CSVVDGTFYTF.

About this clone: Mismatch with germline at one junction end may stem from a read error. The chain employs TRBV5-5 and TRBJ2-7; a possible D gene is TRBD1 (6 bases). This CDR3 is built from 15 residues. Germline V gives CDR1 SGHKS, CDR2 YYEKEE (reference sequence). The CDR3 DNA reads TGCGCCAGCAGCCCCCGACCTCTACCAGGGGACGAGCAGTACTTC. Amino acid sequence: CASSPRPLPGDEQYF.

V usage is TRBV7-2 and J usage is TRBJ1-5; tentatively, D is TRBD1 (6 bases). CDR1 and CDR2 (germline): SGHTA, FQGNSA. V lost 3 bases to trimming and J lost 3 bases, with 12 bases between them. This CDR3 has 15 residues. The CDR3: CASSLTTGANQPQHF. DNA for the CDR3: TGTGCCAGCAGCTTGACGACAGGAGCCAATCAGCCCCAGCATTTT.

This clone was counted once. The chain carries TRBV18 and TRBJ2-1; possibly TRBD2 for D (6 bases). The CDR3 extends over 13 amino acids. The germline V and J ends were trimmed by 6 bases and 7 bases, with 13 bases remaining between them. Looked up from germline, CDR1 is KGHSH and CDR2 is LQKENI. CDR3 in DNA: TGTGCCAGCTCTATTGACCGGGGGAATGAGCAGTTCTTC. As protein: CASSIDRGNEQFF.

The J gene is TRBJ2-3, the V gene TRBV7-6; D possibly corresponds to TRBD1 (5 bases). Trimming stripped 5 bases from V and 3 bases from J, with 15 bases between. The CDR3 loop spans 15 amino acids. Germline CDR1 is SGHVS and CDR2 is FNYEAQ. CDR3 region: CASSGRAGLTDTQYF. The CDR3 nucleotides are TGTGCCAGCAGCGGAAGGGCAGGGTTAACAGATACGCAGTATTTT.

The gene calls are TRBV5-8 and TRBJ1-1, with D unresolved. There are 14 residues in the CDR3. Germline V gene data show CDR1 as SGHTS and CDR2 as YDEGEE. The ends were cut back, 4 bases at V and 9 bases at J, with 19 bases in the middle. DNA for the CDR3: TGTGCCAGCAGCCCGAACAGTTGGCAGGTCAAAGCTTTCTTT. Amino acids: CASSPNSWQVKAFF.

The J gene is TRBJ2-1, the V gene TRBV11-3; possible D gene TRBD2, 5 bases. The CDR3 runs to 13 residues. Germline V gene sequence: CDR1 SGHNT, CDR2 YENEEA. V was pared by 0 bases and J by 9 bases, with 9 bases between. Here the CDR3 reads CASSLDGRGEQFF. CDR3 DNA: TGTGCCAGCAGCTTAGATGGACGGGGTGAGCAGTTCTTC.

About this clone itself: Mismatch with germline at one junction end may stem from a read error. At the DNA level, this CDR3 is encoded by other sequences in the same sample as well. The chain links TRBV28 to TRBJ1-5; a weak D match, TRBD1 (5 bases). The CDR3 runs to 13 residues. CDR1 and CDR2 (germline): MDHEN, SYDVKM. For the CDR3, the DNA is TGTGCCAGCCAGGGTGGTGGCAATCAGCCCCAGCACTTT. Its translation is CASQGGGNQPQHF.

The rearrangement joins TRBV7-2 to TRBJ2-3; D might be TRBD1 or TRBD2, each matching 5 bases. The CDR3 contains 16 residues. Trimming pared 5 bases from V and 0 bases from J, leaving 15 bases between. Germline values: CDR1 SGHTA, CDR2 FQGNSA. The CDR3 region is CASSLQGPPSTDTQYF. In DNA form, the CDR3 reads TGTGCCAGCAGCCTGCAGGGACCTCCTAGCACAGATACGCAGTATTTT.

The rearrangement joins TRBV7-2 to TRBJ2-7; TRBD1 agrees at 7 bases. The CDR3 spans 15 residues. Germline CDR1 is SGHTA and CDR2 is FQGNSA. J gave up 2 bases and V 3 bases, and 7 bases lay outside the gene matches. The CDR3 bases are TGTGCCAGCAGCTTTTCCGGGACAGAGACCTACGAGCAGTACTTC. Protein: CASSFSGTETYEQYF.

The chain couples TRBV29-1 to TRBJ2-7; the D gene is possibly TRBD1 (6 bases). CDR1 and CDR2 (germline): SQVTM, ANQGSEA. The CDR3 loop spans 15 amino acids. V lost 4 bases and J lost 3, with 19 bases in between. The CDR3 DNA reads as TGCAGCGTTGTCCAGGGACATCTTTCGATCTACGAGCAGTACTTC. This sequence encodes CSVVQGHLSIYEQYF.

The J gene is TRBJ2-7, the V gene TRBV6-5; D is ambiguous. Trimming removed 0 bases from V and 2 bases from J, with 11 bases in between. Germline V gene sequence: CDR1 MNHEY, CDR2 SVGAGI. The CDR3 is 15 amino acids. CDR3 sequence (DNA): TGTGCCAGCAGTTACTCAACCGGGCCTGCCTACGAGCAGTACTTC. Protein: CASSYSTGPAYEQYF.

With respect to this clone: Distinct nucleotide sequences in the sample also encode this CDR3. J is TRBJ1-2 and V is TRBV5-4; D may be TRBD1 (6 bases). The CDR3 consists of 14 residues. The V gene's germline CDR1 is SGHNT and CDR2 YYREEE (reference sequence). V lost 4 bases to trimming and J lost 8 bases, with 18 bases between them. The CDR3 DNA is TGTGCCAGCAGCCGAAATGGGGGGGGGCGAGGCTACACCTTC. Translation gives CASSRNGGGRGYTF.

The V and J genes are TRBV9 and TRBJ1-3; no clear D. With 0 bases removed from V and 0 bases from J, the gap between germline ends came to 10 bases. The CDR3 consists of 16 residues. Germline V gene sequence: CDR1 SGDLS, CDR2 YYNGEE. CDR3 residues: CASSVDVDGSGNTIYF. CDR3 nucleotide sequence: TGTGCCAGCAGCGTAGATGTAGACGGCTCTGGAAACACCATATATTTT.

V is TRBV12-5 and J is TRBJ2-2; 10 positions match TRBD1. CDR1 and CDR2 from the germline V gene are LGHNT and FRNRAP. V shed 6 bases, J shed 7 bases, and the junction held 14 bases outside the gene matches. CDR3 length: 17 residues. The CDR3 DNA reads as TGTGCTAGTGGCCCCCTCCTACTGGACAGGGGGAGCGGGGAGCTGTTTTTT. Translation: CASGPLLLDRGSGELFF.

The rearrangement joins TRBV30 to TRBJ1-4; TRBD1 might be the D (6 bases). V lost 0 bases, J lost 6 bases, and 14 bases lay in between. Per germline, CDR1 GTSNPN and CDR2 SVGIG (reference sequence). This CDR3 is built from 15 residues. The CDR3 DNA sequence: TGTGCCTGGAGTGTATCCCACAGGGAATATGAAAAACTGTTTTTT. Amino acid sequence: CAWSVSHREYEKLFF.

The V and J genes are TRBV18 and TRBJ1-1; a possible D gene is TRBD1 (5 bases). This CDR3 region has 15 residues. Trimming left V 1 base short and J 3 bases short, with 12 bases between. Germline values: CDR1 KGHSH, CDR2 LQKENI. This CDR3 is CASSPLTDHDTEAFF. In DNA form, the CDR3 reads TGTGCCAGCTCACCACTGACAGATCACGACACTGAAGCTTTCTTT.